Listed below are T cell receptor beta chains from one sample, sequenced in a study of CD8 T cells in Susac syndrome. TCRdb re-called the immunoSEQ multiplex PCR reads with MiXCR, one entry per CDR3 protein. The sample consists of around 120,000 distinct CDR3 sequences, roughly 94% of them appearing once. Input material: CD4+ T cells from PBMCs. These receptor sequences come from a human donor with multiple sclerosis. The CDR3 runs from the conserved cysteine through the conserved F or W. A D gene is named only where the DNA matches it firmly. The listing skips clone size in some rows; elsewhere it reads once, few, many or a size class.

-	TRBV4-3	-	TRBJ2-7	TGCGCCAGCAGCCAAGATGAAGGCCCCTACGAGCAGTACTTC	CASSQDEGPYEQYF
TRBD2	TRBV6-1	-	TRBJ2-1	TGTGCCACCGCAAGACTAGCGGGACAGAGCTCCTACAATGAGCAGTTCTTC	CATARLAGQSSYNEQFF
-	TRBV6-2/TRBV6-3	-	TRBJ2-7	TGTGCCAGCAGGCTACAATTGGCCCTGTGGGCCGAGCAGTACTTC	CASRLQLALWAEQYF
-	TRBV19	-	TRBJ1-2	TGTGCCAGTAGTGTGGACAGCAACTATGGCTACACCTTC	CASSVDSNYGYTF
-	TRBV5-1	-	TRBJ2-7	TGCGCCAGCAGCCCAGGACTTGCGGGGCCCTACGAGCAGTACTTC	CASSPGLAGPYEQYF
-	TRBV6-6	-	TRBJ1-1	TGTGCCAGCAGTTACTCGATCGAGGCAGGGCAAGCTTTCTTT	CASSYSIEAGQAFF
-	TRBV28	once	TRBJ1-2	TGTGCCAGCAGTTTAGGGAGGGAGGATGGCTACACCTTC	CASSLGREDGYTF
-	TRBV6-1	-	TRBJ2-4	TGTGCCAGCAGTGATGCGGTCTCGGGCCTAGCCAAAAACATTCAGTACTTC	CASSDAVSGLAKNIQYF
-	TRBV6-5	-	TRBJ2-3	TGTGCCAGCAGTATCCGGACTAGCACAGATACGCAGTATTTT	CASSIRTSTDTQYF
TRBD2	TRBV30	-	TRBJ2-4	TGTGCCTCGGAAGCGGGAAACAAAAACATTCAGTACTTC	CASEAGNKNIQYF